The 28 T cell receptor beta chains presented below share a single source sample, sequenced in a study of blood T cells in healthy people across ages. A sample-barcoded 5' primer and a J-beta primer mix were used in a second PCR of about 7 to 12 cycles. TCRdb re-analysed the 5' RACE reads in MiXCR, keeping a single row per CDR3 protein. The sample yields around 1,100,000 distinct CDR3 sequences, 30% to 40% seen once. Sequenced: blood. Source of these receptors: a man aged 18 to 35 in good health.

The V and J genes are TRBV3-1 and TRBJ2-5; 7 bases align to TRBD2. The CDR3 is made up of 12 amino acids. Per the germline V gene, CDR1 is LGHDT and CDR2 is YNNKEL (reference sequence). The junction had 4 bases not matched to a gene; V was cut back by 1 base and J by 11 bases. For the CDR3, the DNA is TGTGCCAGCAGCCAAGTCCGGGGGGAGCAGTACTTC. It translates to CASSQVRGEQYF.

This chain uses TRBV20-1 with TRBJ1-1; a possible D gene is TRBD1 (5 bases). The V end was cut by 6 bases, the J end by 6 bases, with 20 bases between. The germline gives CDR1 DFQATT, CDR2 SNEGSKA (reference sequence). The CDR3 loop spans 14 amino acids. The CDR3 coding sequence is TGCAGTGCCTATACACGCGAAACGGGGGCTGAAGCTTTCTTT. Protein: CSAYTRETGAEAFF.

This clonotype came up a few times. The rearrangement joins TRBV10-3 to TRBJ2-2; D is unresolved. Germline assignment: CDR1 ENHRY and CDR2 SYGVKD. This CDR3 contains 14 residues. V dropped 0 bases and J dropped 10 bases, with 12 bases sitting between them. For the CDR3, the DNA is TGTGCCATCAGTGAGTCGGCGAAACAGCAGGAGCTGTTTTTT. It yields the protein CAISESAKQQELFF.

This clonotype has just a few counts. The chain uses TRBV27 and TRBJ2-3, with 7 bases that match TRBD2. This CDR3 spans 14 amino acids. Unmatched junction bases numbered 8, after V lost 5 bases and J lost 6 bases. Germline V CDR1 and CDR2: MNHEY, SMNVEV (reference sequence). In nucleotides, the CDR3 is TGTGCCAGCAGTCTGGGACTACCCAAGGATACGCAGTATTTT. Translating gives CASSLGLPKDTQYF.

The CDR3, as DNA: TGCGCCAGCAGCCAAGCAGATTCTTACAATGAGCAGTTCTTC. Its protein is CASSQADSYNEQFF. The chain uses TRBV4-1 and TRBJ2-1; no clear D. V gave up 1 base and J gave up 4 bases, with 8 bases separating them. Germline CDR1 is MGHRA and CDR2 is YSYEKL. The CDR3 sequence is 14 residues long.

This clonotype was detected only a few times. The rearrangement uses TRBV6-2 or TRBV6-3 and TRBJ2-1; a possible D gene is TRBD2 (6 bases). CDR1 and CDR2 (germline): MNHEY, SVGEGT. The V and J ends lost 2 bases and 8 bases respectively, with 22 bases between them. The CDR3 covers 17 residues. The DNA of the CDR3 is TGTGCCAGCAGTTACGACACCGGGACTGGCATTAGCGATGAGCAGTTCTTC. Protein sequence: CASSYDTGTGISDEQFF.

The chain uses TRBV6-2 or TRBV6-3 and TRBJ1-1; D gene ambiguous. The CDR3 contains 13 residues. Trimming left V 3 bases short and J 3 bases short, with 8 bases between. Looked up from germline, CDR1 is MNHEY and CDR2 is SVGEGT. DNA of the CDR3: TGTGCCAGCAGTTATCAGGCGGACACTGAAGCTTTCTTT. Protein sequence: CASSYQADTEAFF.

This clonotype was counted a few times. The chain employs TRBV14 and TRBJ2-7, with 12 bases aligning to TRBD2. CDR1 and CDR2 (germline): SGHDN, FVKESK. With 0 bases clipped from V and 8 bases from J, the junction kept 5 bases outside the gene matches. The CDR3 is 15 residues long. Here the CDR3 reads CASSQDVLAGGKQYF. The CDR3 DNA sequence: TGTGCCAGCAGCCAAGATGTACTAGCGGGGGGTAAGCAGTACTTC.

The chain links TRBV20-1 to TRBJ2-2; D is ambiguous. Trimming cost V 0 bases and J 6 bases, with 17 bases left between them. Germline V gives CDR1 DFQATT, CDR2 SNEGSKA (reference sequence). This CDR3 region has 16 residues. CDR3 protein: CSARDLRQSNAGELFF. The CDR3 region has the DNA TGCAGTGCTAGAGATCTCCGGCAGTCCAACGCCGGGGAGCTGTTTTTT.

The V and J genes are TRBV4-2 and TRBJ2-3; 13 bases map to TRBD2. V lost 0 bases and J lost 2; bases outside the gene matches: 14. The CDR3 sequence is 21 residues long. Germline loops: CDR1 LGHNA, CDR2 YNFKEQ. The CDR3 sequence is CASSQERRPGLAGSYTDTQYF. CDR3 in DNA: TGTGCCAGCAGCCAAGAAAGAAGGCCGGGACTAGCGGGGAGTTACACAGATACGCAGTATTTT.

In its sample, this clonotype was seen a few times. This chain joins TRBV7-2 and TRBJ2-3; a weak D match, TRBD1 (5 bases). Trimming took off 3 bases at V and 2 bases at J, with 12 bases between the two ends. The CDR3 consists of 15 residues. Per the germline V gene, CDR1 is SGHTA and CDR2 is FQGNSA. The CDR3 coding sequence is TGTGCCAGCAGCTTTCGTGGCAGGGCCACAGATACGCAGTATTTT. It encodes CASSFRGRATDTQYF.

Comment on this clonotype: A single base separates this from a much larger clone, so it may be a read error. The chain joins TRBV4-2 to TRBJ2-7, with 9 positions matching TRBD1. This CDR3 comprises 15 residues. Germline CDR1 is LGHNA and CDR2 is YNFKEQ. Losses at the gene ends were 5 bases for V and 7 bases for J; bases not matched to a gene: 12. CDR3 region: CASSYRDRDNNEQYF. The CDR3 DNA reads TGTGCCAGCAGCTACCGGGACAGGGACAACAATGAGCAGTACTTC.

The rearrangement links TRBV4-2 to TRBJ1-6; 8 bases match TRBD1. V was pared by 4 bases and J by 1 base, with 3 bases of the junction left unmatched. The CDR3 is 16 residues long. Germline CDR1 and CDR2: LGHNA and YNFKEQ. The CDR3 DNA is TGTGCCAGCAGCCCCGGACAGGGATCCTATAATTCACCCCTCCACTTT. Translated, it gives CASSPGQGSYNSPLHF.

V and J are TRBV7-2 and TRBJ2-5; TRBD2 matches at 12 bases. Germline loops: CDR1 SGHTA, CDR2 FQGNSA. This CDR3 region has 15 residues. V was clipped by 7 bases and J by 11 bases; unmatched bases: 14. CDR3 nucleotides: TGTGCCAGCACCGAGACTAGCGGGGGTTTCAATGAGCAGTACTTC. Amino acid sequence: CASTETSGGFNEQYF.

The chain recombines TRBV5-1 with TRBJ1-2, with 9 bases that match TRBD1. The CDR3 length is 16 residues. Germline V CDR1 and CDR2: SGHRS, YFSETQ. Unmatched junction bases numbered 6, after V lost 0 bases and J lost 3 bases. The CDR3 here is CASSLEGQGLDYGYTF. The CDR3 DNA is TGCGCCAGCAGCTTGGAGGGACAGGGTTTGGACTATGGCTACACCTTC.

The chain recombines TRBV6-9 with TRBJ2-3; 7 bases map to TRBD2. The CDR3 has 16 residues. Germline V gives CDR1 MNHGY, CDR2 SVAAGI. V was pared by 0 bases and J by 4 bases, with 7 bases of the junction left unmatched. The CDR3 nucleotides are TGTGCCAGCAGTTATTCCGGGGGGATTCCGGCAGATACGCAGTATTTT. As protein: CASSYSGGIPADTQYF.

This clonotype was seen more than once but under ten times. The gene calls are TRBV6-5 and TRBJ1-1; 7 nucleotides line up with TRBD1. Germline CDR1 MNHEY, CDR2 SVGAGI. The CDR3 is 12 amino acids. V shed 5 bases, J shed 9 bases, and the junction held 6 bases outside the gene matches. As DNA, the CDR3 is TGTGCCAGCAGTCAACCGGGACAGAAAGCTTTCTTT. Translated, it gives CASSQPGQKAFF.

This clonotype is a singleton in its sample. The gene calls are TRBV3-1 and TRBJ2-7; tentatively, D is TRBD2 (5 bases). Gene TRBJ2-5 matches the end of the DNA better, so the J call may be wrong. The germline V gene encodes CDR1 LGHDT and CDR2 YNNKEL (reference sequence). The CDR3 consists of 16 residues. Here the CDR3 reads CASSQDFDLGRETQYF. CDR3 bases: TGTGCCAGCAGCCAAGATTTCGACCTAGGGAGAGAGACCCAGTACTTC.

The chain recombines TRBV11-1 with TRBJ2-3; 9 bases align to TRBD2. The V gene's germline CDR1 is SGHAT and CDR2 FQDESV (reference sequence). The ends lost 9 bases at V and 3 bases at J; junction bases unmatched: 10. This CDR3 region has 15 residues. CDR3 region: CASKGTSYLTDTQYF. In DNA form, the CDR3 reads TGTGCCAGTAAAGGGACTAGCTACCTGACAGATACGCAGTATTTT.

The CDR3 loop reads CASSLGAGGSSYNEQFF. The CDR3 region has the DNA TGTGCCAGCAGCTTAGGGGCGGGGGGCTCCTCCTACAATGAGCAGTTCTTC. The chain recombines TRBV11-2 with TRBJ2-1; TRBD2 matches 8 bases. Germline assignment: CDR1 SGHAT and CDR2 FQNNGV. The CDR3 sequence is 17 residues long. Germline trimming cut 1 base from V and 0 bases from J; bases unmatched to any gene: 5.

A remark on this clonotype: The junction does not match germline at one end; this may be a read error. The chain employs TRBV3-1 and TRBJ2-1; TRBD2 aligns across 10 bases. Germline assignment: CDR1 LGHDT and CDR2 YNNKEL (reference sequence). The CDR3 loop spans 16 amino acids. The CDR3 region has the DNA TGTGCCAGCAGCCCGAGCAGCGGGGGGGCCTACAATGGGCAGTTCTTC. Residues: CASSPSSGGAYNGQFF.

J is TRBJ2-1 and V is TRBV10-3; D gene uncertain. The V end was cut by 6 bases, the J end by 8 bases, with 14 bases between. This CDR3 has 13 residues. CDR1 and CDR2 from the germline V gene are ENHRY and SYGVKD. The CDR3 reads CAISPWTRDEQFF. CDR3 DNA sequence: TGTGCCATCAGCCCTTGGACCCGGGATGAGCAGTTCTTC.

V usage is TRBV5-1 and J usage is TRBJ2-7; the D gene is possibly TRBD1 (5 bases). CDR1 and CDR2 (germline): SGHRS, YFSETQ. The CDR3 covers 12 residues. V was trimmed by 10 bases and J by 2 bases, leaving 13 bases between them. Here the CDR3 reads CAGLTEAYEQYF. The CDR3 DNA sequence: TGCGCCGGCCTGACAGAAGCCTACGAGCAGTACTTC.

In this sample, this clonotype turned up many times. The gene calls are TRBV6-2 or TRBV6-3 and TRBJ1-5; D might be TRBD1 (5 bases). Per germline, CDR1 MNHEY and CDR2 SVGEGT. V was trimmed by 6 bases and J by 3 bases, leaving 15 bases between them. The CDR3 has 15 residues. In DNA, the CDR3 is TGTGCCAGCAGACGCGATTCAGGGTTCAATCAGCCCCAGCATTTT. It yields the protein CASRRDSGFNQPQHF.

The V call is TRBV12-3 or TRBV12-4, the J call TRBJ1-2; the D gene is possibly TRBD1 (5 bases). There are 14 residues in the CDR3. Deletions cut 1 base from V and 4 bases from J, with 10 bases between. The chain's CDR3 is CASSLVAGTYGYTF. In DNA form, the CDR3 reads TGTGCCAGCAGTTTAGTGGCAGGGACCTATGGCTACACCTTC.

The chain is built from TRBV12-3 or TRBV12-4 and TRBJ1-2; 11 bases align to TRBD1. The V segment lost 7 bases and the J segment 4 bases; nucleotides outside the gene matches: 5. The CDR3 is 14 amino acids. This chain's CDR3 is CASTFGTGGYGYTF. CDR3 bases: TGTGCCAGCACTTTTGGGACAGGGGGCTATGGCTACACCTTC.

This clonotype was seen many times. The chain couples TRBV20-1 to TRBJ2-5; D call uncertain. Trimming cost V 6 bases and J 5 bases, with 7 bases left between them. This CDR3 region has 10 residues. Germline assignment: CDR1 DFQATT and CDR2 SNEGSKA (reference sequence). In DNA form, the CDR3 reads TGCAGTGCATTACGGGAGACCCAGTACTTC. Translation gives CSALRETQYF.

J is TRBJ1-5 and V is TRBV7-9, with D tentatively TRBD1 (5 bases). V lost 5 bases to trimming and J lost 5 bases, with 13 bases between them. The germline CDR1 and CDR2 sequences are SEHNR and FQNEAQ (reference sequence). The CDR3 covers 14 residues. The CDR3, as DNA: TGTGCCAGCAGCCCCTTCGGCAGGGATCAGCCCCAGCATTTT. It is translated as CASSPFGRDQPQHF.